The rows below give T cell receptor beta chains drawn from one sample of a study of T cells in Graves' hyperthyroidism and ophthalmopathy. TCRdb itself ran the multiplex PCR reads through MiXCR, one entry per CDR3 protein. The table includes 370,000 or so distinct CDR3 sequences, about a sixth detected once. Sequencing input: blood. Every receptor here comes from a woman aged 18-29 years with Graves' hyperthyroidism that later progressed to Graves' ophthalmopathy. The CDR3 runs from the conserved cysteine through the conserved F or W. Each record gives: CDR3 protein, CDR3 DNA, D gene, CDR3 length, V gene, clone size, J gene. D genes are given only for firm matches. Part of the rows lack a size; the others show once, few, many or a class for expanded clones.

cdr3_aa: CASSPISLSGVSSYEQYF; cdr3_nt: TGTGCCAGCAGTCCGATTTCCCTTAGCGGGGTTAGCTCCTACGAGCAGTACTTC; d_call: TRBD2; cdr3_length: 18; v_call: TRBV27; clone_size: few; j_call: TRBJ2-7
cdr3_aa: CASSPRTGVRTGELFF; cdr3_nt: TGTGCCAGCAGCCCGAGGACAGGGGTCCGCACCGGGGAGCTGTTTTTT; d_call: TRBD1; cdr3_length: 16; v_call: TRBV9; clone_size: NA; j_call: TRBJ2-2
cdr3_aa: CASSSLTAHPQETQYF; cdr3_nt: TGTGCCAGCAGTTCCTTGACTGCCCACCCACAAGAGACCCAGTACTTC; d_call: NA; cdr3_length: 16; v_call: TRBV12-3/TRBV12-4; clone_size: few; j_call: TRBJ2-5
cdr3_aa: CASSSGMENNEQFF; cdr3_nt: TGTGCCAGCAGTTCCGGTATGGAAAACAATGAGCAGTTCTTC; d_call: NA; cdr3_length: 14; v_call: TRBV27; clone_size: medium-sized; j_call: TRBJ2-1
cdr3_aa: CASSLGTAGNSPLHF; cdr3_nt: TGTGCCAGCAGCTTGGGAACAGCAGGGAATTCACCCCTCCACTTT; d_call: NA; cdr3_length: 15; v_call: TRBV5-5; clone_size: many; j_call: TRBJ1-6
cdr3_aa: CSARDRDLYGYTF; cdr3_nt: TGCAGTGCTAGAGATAGGGACCTTTATGGCTACACCTTC; d_call: NA; cdr3_length: 13; v_call: TRBV20-1; clone_size: many; j_call: TRBJ1-2
cdr3_aa: CASSPSLAGFVEQYF; cdr3_nt: TGTGCCAGCAGTCCCTCGCTAGCGGGGTTCGTCGAGCAGTACTTC; d_call: TRBD2; cdr3_length: 15; v_call: TRBV12-3/TRBV12-4; clone_size: many; j_call: TRBJ2-7
cdr3_aa: CATSDRGQGVNEQYF; cdr3_nt: TGTGCCACCAGTGATAGGGGACAGGGGGTCAACGAGCAGTACTTC; d_call: TRBD1; cdr3_length: 15; v_call: TRBV24-1; clone_size: many; j_call: TRBJ2-7
cdr3_aa: CSARGRGGGGWNIQYF; cdr3_nt: TGCAGTGCTAGAGGAAGGGGAGGAGGGGGCTGGAACATTCAGTACTTC; d_call: NA; cdr3_length: 16; v_call: TRBV20-1; clone_size: few; j_call: TRBJ2-4
cdr3_aa: CSATRSGHPPYEQYF; cdr3_nt: TGCAGTGCTACGAGATCGGGGCACCCCCCCTACGAGCAGTACTTC; d_call: NA; cdr3_length: 15; v_call: TRBV20-1; clone_size: many; j_call: TRBJ2-7